This T cell receptor beta chain was documented in a study of follicular helper T cells after annual influenza vaccination. The germline V gene has CDR1 KGHSH and CDR2 LQKENI. Trimming took 1 base from V and 4 from J, leaving 10 bases between them. The CDR3 spans 15 residues. Generated by immunoSEQ multiplex PCR, the TCRdb table keeps only in-frame clones and is missing some. The top ten clones hold roughly 1.5% of a sample with some 7,000 clones, around 80% of them seen once. Regarding time point: 2015-2016 season, 7 days after influenza vaccination. Turning to this clone: The antigen remains undetermined.

Study-level points and caveats: Change in circulating plasmablasts correlated with ICOS+CD38+ cTfh clonality change.

This clonotype was sampled from an adult who received the influenza vaccine. The chain couples TRBV18 to TRBJ1-4; D gene unclear. The source was CXCR5- memory CD4+ T cells sorted from blood, collected 7 days after influenza vaccination. The CDR3: CASSPQGGRNEKLFF. Written as DNA, the CDR3 is TGTGCCAGCTCACCACAGGGAGGGCGTAATGAAAAACTGTTTTTT.